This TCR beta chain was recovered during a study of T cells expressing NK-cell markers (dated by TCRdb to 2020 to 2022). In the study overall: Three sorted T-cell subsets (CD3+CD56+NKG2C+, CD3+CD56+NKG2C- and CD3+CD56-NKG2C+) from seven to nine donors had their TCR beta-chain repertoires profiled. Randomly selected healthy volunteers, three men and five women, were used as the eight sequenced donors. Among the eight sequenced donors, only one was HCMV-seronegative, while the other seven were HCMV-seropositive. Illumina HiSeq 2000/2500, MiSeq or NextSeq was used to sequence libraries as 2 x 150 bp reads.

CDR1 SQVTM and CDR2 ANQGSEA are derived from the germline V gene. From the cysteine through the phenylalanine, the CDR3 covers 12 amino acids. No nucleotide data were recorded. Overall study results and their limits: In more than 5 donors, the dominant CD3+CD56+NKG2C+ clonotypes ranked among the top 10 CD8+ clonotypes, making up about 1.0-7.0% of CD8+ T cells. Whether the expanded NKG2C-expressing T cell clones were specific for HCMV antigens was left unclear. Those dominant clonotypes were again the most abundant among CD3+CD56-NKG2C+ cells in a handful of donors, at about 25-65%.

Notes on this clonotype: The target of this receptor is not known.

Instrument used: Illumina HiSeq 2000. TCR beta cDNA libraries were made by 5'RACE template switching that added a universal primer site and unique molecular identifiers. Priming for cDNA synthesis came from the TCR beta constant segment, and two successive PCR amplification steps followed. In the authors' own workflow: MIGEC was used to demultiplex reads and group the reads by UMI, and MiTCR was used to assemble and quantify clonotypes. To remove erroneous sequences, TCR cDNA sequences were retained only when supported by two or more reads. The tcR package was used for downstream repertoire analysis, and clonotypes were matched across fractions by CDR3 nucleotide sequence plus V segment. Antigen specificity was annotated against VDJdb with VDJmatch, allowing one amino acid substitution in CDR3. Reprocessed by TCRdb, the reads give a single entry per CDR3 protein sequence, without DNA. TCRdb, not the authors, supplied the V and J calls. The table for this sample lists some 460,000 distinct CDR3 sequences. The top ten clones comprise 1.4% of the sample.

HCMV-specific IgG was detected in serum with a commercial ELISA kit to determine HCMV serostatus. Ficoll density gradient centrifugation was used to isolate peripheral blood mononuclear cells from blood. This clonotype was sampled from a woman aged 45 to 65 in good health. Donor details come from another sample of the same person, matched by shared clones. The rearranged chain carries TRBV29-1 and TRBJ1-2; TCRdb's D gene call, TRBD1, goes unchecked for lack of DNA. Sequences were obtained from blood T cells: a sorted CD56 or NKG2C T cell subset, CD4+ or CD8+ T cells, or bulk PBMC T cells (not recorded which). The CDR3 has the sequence CSVVGGGGGYTF.